These 3 T cell receptor beta chains were sequenced from one sample in a study of T cells after yellow fever vaccination. MiXCR, run by TCRdb on the 5' RACE reads, gives a single entry per CDR3 protein. The sample contains around 67,000 distinct CDR3 sequences, approximately 7% of which appear only once. This sample comprised CD8+ T cells sorted from PBMCs, obtained 5 to 6 days after the first yellow fever vaccination. Receptor source: a young man who received the YFV17D yellow fever vaccine.

This clonotype was counted between two and nine times. The chain has TRBV9 and TRBJ1-5, with D unclear. CDR1 and CDR2 (germline): SGDLS, YYNGEE. Trimming shortened V by 2 bases and J by 2 bases, and 8 bases separated the two germline ends. The CDR3 is made up of 14 amino acids. The CDR3 DNA follows: TGTGCCAGCAGCGTCGGCATGGGCAATCAGCCCCAGCATTTT. The encoded protein is CASSVGMGNQPQHF.

This clonotype was counted ten times or more. The rearrangement uses TRBV4-3 and TRBJ1-3, with D hard to call. The CDR3 is made up of 15 amino acids. CDR1 is LGHNA and CDR2 is YSLEER in the germline V gene. V lost 1 base to trimming and J lost 8 bases, with 15 bases between them. The CDR3 region is CASSQGGWRVDTIYF. CDR3 bases: TGCGCCAGCAGCCAAGGCGGTTGGAGGGTGGACACCATATATTTT.

The sample holds a few counts of this clonotype. The chain links TRBV12-3 or TRBV12-4 to TRBJ2-7, with D perhaps matching TRBD2 (6 bases). The V end lost 5 bases, the J end lost 4 bases, and 9 bases lay between the germline ends. This CDR3 comprises 12 residues. The CDR3 coding sequence is TGTGCCAGCAGTGGGGCGGGATACGAGCAGTACTTC. It codes for CASSGAGYEQYF.